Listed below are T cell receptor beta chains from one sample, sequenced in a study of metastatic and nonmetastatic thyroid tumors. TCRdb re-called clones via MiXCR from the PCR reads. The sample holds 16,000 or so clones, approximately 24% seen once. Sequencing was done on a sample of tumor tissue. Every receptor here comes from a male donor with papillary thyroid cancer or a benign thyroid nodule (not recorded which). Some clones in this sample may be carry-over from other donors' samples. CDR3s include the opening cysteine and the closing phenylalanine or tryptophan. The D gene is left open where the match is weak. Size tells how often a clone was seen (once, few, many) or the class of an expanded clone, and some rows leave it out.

cdr3_aa: CASSRDRGLFHF; cdr3_nt: TGTGCCAGCAGCCGTGACAGGGGGCTCTTCCATTTT; d_call: TRBD1; clone_size: .; j_call: TRBJ1-3; v_call: TRBV28
cdr3_aa: CASSLGTGPSYEQYF; cdr3_nt: TGTGCCAGCAGTTTAGGAACAGGCCCCTCCTACGAGCAGTACTTC; d_call: .; clone_size: .; j_call: TRBJ2-7; v_call: TRBV27
cdr3_aa: CASSLGSGYTEAFF; cdr3_nt: TGTGCCAGCAGTTTAGGGTCAGGGTACACTGAAGCTTTCTTT; d_call: .; clone_size: .; j_call: TRBJ1-1; v_call: TRBV12-3/TRBV12-4
cdr3_aa: CASSPTQGGYNEQFF; cdr3_nt: TGTGCCAGCAGCCCAACACAGGGTGGCTACAATGAGCAGTTCTTC; d_call: .; clone_size: .; j_call: TRBJ2-1; v_call: TRBV14
cdr3_aa: CATSRAGTGPNQPQHF; cdr3_nt: TGTGCCACCAGCAGGGCCGGAACAGGGCCCAATCAGCCCCAGCATTTT; d_call: .; clone_size: many; j_call: TRBJ1-5; v_call: TRBV15
cdr3_aa: CASSVGTAGYEQYF; cdr3_nt: TGCGCCAGCAGCGTCGGGACAGCAGGCTACGAGCAGTACTTC; d_call: TRBD1; clone_size: few; j_call: TRBJ2-7; v_call: TRBV5-1
cdr3_aa: CASSPGSTDTQYF; cdr3_nt: TGCGCCAGCAGCCCGGGGAGCACAGATACGCAGTATTTT; d_call: .; clone_size: medium-sized; j_call: TRBJ2-3; v_call: TRBV5-1
cdr3_aa: CASSVGCDQETQYF; cdr3_nt: TGTGCCAGCAGTGTTGGGTGCGACCAAGAGACCCAGTACTTC; d_call: .; clone_size: few; j_call: TRBJ2-5; v_call: TRBV6-1
cdr3_aa: CASSFRAGTDTQYF; cdr3_nt: TGTGCCAGCAGCTTTCGAGCCGGCACAGATACGCAGTATTTT; d_call: .; clone_size: .; j_call: TRBJ2-3; v_call: TRBV7-2
cdr3_aa: CASSAGLGGTPGELFF; cdr3_nt: TGCGCCAGCAGCGCCGGACTAGGTGGAACCCCCGGGGAGCTGTTTTTT; d_call: TRBD2; clone_size: few; j_call: TRBJ2-2; v_call: TRBV5-1
cdr3_aa: CASSRNRGAEQFF; cdr3_nt: TGCGCCAGCAGCCGGAACCGGGGCGCGGAGCAGTTCTTC; d_call: .; clone_size: .; j_call: TRBJ2-1; v_call: TRBV4-1
cdr3_aa: CASSSREAGGYEQYF; cdr3_nt: TGTGCCAGCAGTTCTCGAGAGGCAGGGGGCTACGAGCAGTACTTC; d_call: TRBD1; clone_size: few; j_call: TRBJ2-7; v_call: TRBV6-2/TRBV6-3
cdr3_aa: CASSLCAVMSYTEAFF; cdr3_nt: TGTGCCAGCAGCTTATGCGCGGTTATGAGTTACACTGAAGCTTTCTTT; d_call: .; clone_size: .; j_call: TRBJ1-1; v_call: TRBV7-6
cdr3_aa: CASSSGLYEQYF; cdr3_nt: TGTGCCAGCAGCTCGGGACTCTACGAGCAGTACTTC; d_call: .; clone_size: .; j_call: TRBJ2-7; v_call: TRBV7-2
cdr3_aa: CAISAPGTDTQYF; cdr3_nt: TGTGCCATCAGTGCGCCTGGCACAGATACGCAGTATTTT; d_call: .; clone_size: many; j_call: TRBJ2-3; v_call: TRBV10-3
cdr3_aa: CSARDTGMVNEQYF; cdr3_nt: TGCAGTGCTAGAGATACAGGGATGGTTAACGAGCAGTACTTC; d_call: .; clone_size: .; j_call: TRBJ2-7; v_call: TRBV20-1
cdr3_aa: CASSDRQGADTQYF; cdr3_nt: TGTGCCAGCAGTGACAGACAGGGGGCAGATACGCAGTATTTT; d_call: TRBD1; clone_size: medium-sized; j_call: TRBJ2-3; v_call: TRBV6-1
cdr3_aa: CANSPWGNYGYTF; cdr3_nt: TGTGCCAACAGCCCCTGGGGGAACTATGGCTACACCTTC; d_call: .; clone_size: .; j_call: TRBJ1-2; v_call: TRBV6-1
cdr3_aa: CASSSLAGDPNTGELFF; cdr3_nt: TGTGCCAGCAGCTCGTTGGCGGGAGACCCGAACACCGGGGAGCTGTTTTTT; d_call: TRBD2; clone_size: .; j_call: TRBJ2-2; v_call: TRBV11-1
cdr3_aa: CASSYSIGGVYGYTF; cdr3_nt: TGTGCCAGCAGTTACTCGATAGGGGGAGTCTATGGCTACACCTTC; d_call: .; clone_size: medium-sized; j_call: TRBJ1-2; v_call: TRBV6-5
cdr3_aa: CASSGGRSNTDTQYF; cdr3_nt: TGTGCCAGCAGCGGGGGCCGGAGTAACACAGATACGCAGTATTTT; d_call: .; clone_size: many; j_call: TRBJ2-3; v_call: TRBV5-8
cdr3_aa: CATGGEGTPPGYGYTF; cdr3_nt: TGTGCCACCGGAGGGGAGGGGACACCTCCAGGTTATGGCTACACCTTC; d_call: .; clone_size: .; j_call: TRBJ1-2; v_call: TRBV30
cdr3_aa: CASSHGGRGREKLFF; cdr3_nt: TGTGCCAGCAGTCACGGGGGCAGGGGGCGGGAAAAACTGTTTTTT; d_call: TRBD1; clone_size: many; j_call: TRBJ1-4; v_call: TRBV6-1
cdr3_aa: CASIKIRGLADTQYF; cdr3_nt: TGTGCCAGCATCAAGATACGCGGGCTTGCAGATACGCAGTATTTT; d_call: .; clone_size: many; j_call: TRBJ2-3; v_call: TRBV6-1
cdr3_aa: CASSFVGGWAFEQYF; cdr3_nt: TGTGCCAGCAGCTTTGTCGGCGGGTGGGCGTTTGAGCAGTACTTC; d_call: .; clone_size: .; j_call: TRBJ2-7; v_call: TRBV5-4
cdr3_aa: CATSRMGSEAFF; cdr3_nt: TGTGCCACCAGCAGAATGGGGTCTGAAGCTTTCTTT; d_call: .; clone_size: many; j_call: TRBJ1-1; v_call: TRBV15
cdr3_aa: CASSFIAGEASYEQYF; cdr3_nt: TGTGCCAGCAGCTTTATAGCGGGAGAAGCATCATACGAGCAGTACTTC; d_call: TRBD2; clone_size: few; j_call: TRBJ2-7; v_call: TRBV7-8
cdr3_aa: CASRSRVNEQFF; cdr3_nt: TGTGCCAGCAGATCGCGGGTCAATGAGCAGTTCTTC; d_call: .; clone_size: many; j_call: TRBJ2-1; v_call: TRBV6-1
cdr3_aa: CASSYPTGKPYEQYF; cdr3_nt: TGTGCCAGCAGTTACCCGACAGGGAAGCCCTACGAGCAGTACTTC; d_call: TRBD1; clone_size: .; j_call: TRBJ2-7; v_call: TRBV6-2/TRBV6-3
cdr3_aa: CACQPGERTEAFF; cdr3_nt: TGTGCCTGCCAGCCAGGTGAAAGGACTGAAGCTTTCTTT; d_call: .; clone_size: few; j_call: TRBJ1-1; v_call: TRBV6-1
cdr3_aa: CSATRETDTQYF; cdr3_nt: TGCAGTGCTACCAGGGAGACAGATACGCAGTATTTT; d_call: .; clone_size: .; j_call: TRBJ2-3; v_call: TRBV20-1
cdr3_aa: CASSIVAGLGYNEQFF; cdr3_nt: TGTGCCAGTAGTATAGTGGCAGGACTAGGATACAATGAGCAGTTCTTC; d_call: TRBD2; clone_size: many; j_call: TRBJ2-1; v_call: TRBV19
cdr3_aa: CSAYSGTSGSYNEQFF; cdr3_nt: TGCAGTGCCTACTCGGGGACTAGCGGGAGTTACAATGAGCAGTTCTTC; d_call: TRBD2; clone_size: .; j_call: TRBJ2-1; v_call: TRBV20-1
cdr3_aa: CASSLGGGRNTEAFF; cdr3_nt: TGTGCCAGCAGCTTAGGCGGGGGTAGGAACACTGAAGCTTTCTTT; d_call: .; clone_size: .; j_call: TRBJ1-1; v_call: TRBV7-6
cdr3_aa: CASSDGTGDTGELFF; cdr3_nt: TGTGCCAGCAGTGATGGGACAGGGGACACCGGGGAGCTGTTTTTT; d_call: TRBD1; clone_size: .; j_call: TRBJ2-2; v_call: TRBV6-1
cdr3_aa: CASSRDGRYNEQFF; cdr3_nt: TGTGCCAGCAGCCGAGACGGGCGGTACAATGAGCAGTTCTTC; d_call: .; clone_size: many; j_call: TRBJ2-1; v_call: TRBV5-6
cdr3_aa: CASSRLQGVMYLATDTQYF; cdr3_nt: TGTGCCAGCAGTCGTCTACAGGGGGTGATGTATTTGGCCACGGATACGCAGTATTTT; d_call: TRBD1; clone_size: .; j_call: TRBJ2-3; v_call: TRBV6-2/TRBV6-3
cdr3_aa: CASSSPTTGGGYTF; cdr3_nt: TGTGCCAGCAGCTCCCCGACCACAGGGGGAGGCTACACCTTC; d_call: TRBD1; clone_size: .; j_call: TRBJ1-2; v_call: TRBV7-9
cdr3_aa: CASSQDRAGGLNGYTF; cdr3_nt: TGTGCCAGCAGCCAAGATCGTGCAGGGGGTTTGAATGGCTACACCTTC; d_call: TRBD1; clone_size: many; j_call: TRBJ1-2; v_call: TRBV3-1
cdr3_aa: CSVEDGNGYTF; cdr3_nt: TGCAGCGTTGAAGACGGGAATGGCTACACCTTC; d_call: .; clone_size: many; j_call: TRBJ1-2; v_call: TRBV29-1
cdr3_aa: CASSLRDRNYNEQFF; cdr3_nt: TGTGCCAGCAGCTTAAGGGACAGGAACTACAATGAGCAGTTCTTC; d_call: TRBD1; clone_size: .; j_call: TRBJ2-1; v_call: TRBV7-8
cdr3_aa: CSARELGVNTEAFF; cdr3_nt: TGCAGTGCTAGAGAGTTGGGGGTGAACACTGAAGCTTTCTTT; d_call: .; clone_size: medium-sized; j_call: TRBJ1-1; v_call: TRBV20-1
cdr3_aa: CASSTTSGSPETQYF; cdr3_nt: TGTGCCAGCAGTACGACTAGCGGGAGTCCGGAGACCCAGTACTTC; d_call: TRBD2; clone_size: .; j_call: TRBJ2-5; v_call: TRBV6-1
cdr3_aa: CSARVEGHGRELFF; cdr3_nt: TGCAGTGCTAGAGTTGAGGGACATGGTAGGGAGCTGTTTTTT; d_call: .; clone_size: many; j_call: TRBJ2-2; v_call: TRBV20-1
cdr3_aa: CASSIGRESQYF; cdr3_nt: TGTGCCAGCAGTATCGGAAGAGAGTCCCAGTACTTC; d_call: .; clone_size: many; j_call: TRBJ2-5; v_call: TRBV28